The 16 T cell receptor beta chains given below trace back to one sample, sequenced in a study of T cell repertoires in cytomegalovirus infection. A single record per CDR3 protein comes from TCRdb applying MiXCR to the reads. There are about 600,000 distinct CDR3 sequences in the sample; less than 25% occur only once, and roughly 8% lies in the top ten. The source material was CD8+ T cells from PBMCs. These receptors originate from a human donor in good health (CMV status not recorded). Some clones in this sample may be carry-over from other donors' samples.

The table lists this clonotype with many counts. One junction end disagrees with the germline gene, perhaps due to a read error. The CDR3 loop is CASSPGWAGGHSYNEQFF. The DNA for the CDR3 is TGTGCTAGCAGCCCTGGGTGGGCGGGGGGCCACTCCTACAATGAGCAGTTCTTC. This chain connects TRBV7-7 to TRBJ2-1; 8 nucleotides agree with TRBD2. This CDR3 contains 18 residues. CDR1 is SSHAT and CDR2 is FNYEAQ in the germline V gene (reference sequence).

This sequence joins TRBV12-3 or TRBV12-4 and TRBJ2-7; 12 nucleotides align to TRBD2. The CDR3 consists of 17 residues. V shed 6 bases, J shed 0 bases, and the junction held 9 bases outside the gene matches. For the CDR3, the DNA is TGTGCCAGCAGCCGGCTAGCGGGGGGGATATTCTCCTACGAGCAGTACTTC. Its translation: CASSRLAGGIFSYEQYF.

The chain is built from TRBV6-6 and TRBJ2-5; D gene unclear. Deletions cut 6 bases from V and 5 bases from J, with 13 bases between. Germline CDR1 and CDR2: MNHNY and SVGAGI (reference sequence). The CDR3 is 13 residues long. CDR3 bases: TGTGCCAGCAGGATCGGATCTGCGGAGACCCAGTACTTC. Translated, it gives CASRIGSAETQYF.

Worth noting for this clonotype: A much larger clone is a single base away; this may be a read error. It is likely a read error, because the conserved phenylalanine at the end of the CDR3 is missing. The V call is TRBV7-9, the J call TRBJ2-7; TRBD2 agrees at 10 bases. The V gene end was trimmed by 4 bases and the J gene end by 3 bases; junction bases not matched to a gene: 3. Per germline, CDR1 SEHNR and CDR2 FQNEAQ (reference sequence). The length of the CDR3 is 14 residues. The chain's CDR3 is CASSYSGGHYEQYY. CDR3 DNA sequence: TGTGCCAGCAGCTATAGCGGGGGGCACTACGAGCAGTACTAC.

V gene TRBV6-5 combines with J gene TRBJ2-2; tentatively, D is TRBD1 (6 bases). CDR1 is MNHEY, CDR2 SVGAGI, per germline. The length of the CDR3 is 15 residues. V dropped 1 base and J dropped 4 bases, with 10 bases sitting between them. The CDR3 DNA sequence: TGTGCCAGCAGTTACTACGGGACACCCACCGGGGAGCTGTTTTTT. Protein sequence: CASSYYGTPTGELFF.

The rearrangement joins TRBV2 to TRBJ1-2; D uncertain. The CDR3 sequence is 13 residues long. From germline, CDR1 is SNHLY and CDR2 FYNNEI. This CDR3 is CVPLTGRDYGYTF. The CDR3 DNA sequence: TGTGTCCCCTTAACGGGCAGAGACTATGGCTACACCTTC.

This clonotype was counted many times. The J gene is TRBJ2-7, the V gene TRBV7-9; 7 nucleotides agree with TRBD1. With 1 base clipped from V and 3 bases from J, the junction kept 3 bases outside the gene matches. The length of the CDR3 is 14 residues. Germline loops: CDR1 SEHNR, CDR2 FQNEAQ (reference sequence). Written as DNA, the CDR3 is TGTGCCAGCAGCTTAGGGGGGACAGACTACGAGCAGTACTTC. Protein product: CASSLGGTDYEQYF. Filled out from reference TRBV7-9 and TRBJ2-7, the complete variable domain reads DTGVSQNPRHKITKRGQNVTFRCDPISEHNRLYWYRQTLGQGPEFLTYFQNEAQLEKSRLLSDRFSAERPKGSFSTLEIQRTEQGDSAMYLCASSLGGTDYEQYFGPGTRLTVT.

The rearrangement links TRBV19 to TRBJ1-1, with D tentatively TRBD1 (5 bases). Germline assignment: CDR1 LNHDA and CDR2 SQIVND (reference sequence). V was trimmed by 3 bases and J by 4 bases, leaving 9 bases between them. The CDR3 runs to 13 residues. For the CDR3, the DNA is TGTGCCAGTAGTATGGGGCCGGTCACTGAAGCTTTCTTT. It encodes CASSMGPVTEAFF.

This clonotype appeared a few times. CDR3 bases: TGTGCCAGCAGCTTATTGCAAGCAGGGGGCAAAAACATTCAGTACTTC. This translates into CASSLLQAGGKNIQYF. The chain employs TRBV7-9 and TRBJ2-4, with 7 positions matching TRBD1. This CDR3 comprises 16 residues. Germline CDR1 is SEHNR and CDR2 is FQNEAQ (reference sequence). The trim removed 2 bases at V and 3 bases at J, leaving 7 bases unmatched.

CDR3 residues: CASSQDGLGSYEQYF. CDR3 coding DNA: TGTGCCAGCAGCCAAGACGGTTTGGGTTCCTACGAGCAGTACTTC. The gene calls are TRBV14 and TRBJ2-7; no reliable D call. The CDR3 has 15 residues. Germline V gene sequence: CDR1 SGHDN, CDR2 FVKESK. Trimming took off 0 bases at V and 1 base at J, with 10 bases between the two ends.

There are a few counts of this clonotype. V gene TRBV28 combines with J gene TRBJ2-7, with a possible D match to TRBD1 (5 bases). CDR3 length: 14 amino acids. V was clipped by 1 base and J by 9 bases, with 16 bases between them. Germline V lookup: CDR1 MDHEN, CDR2 SYDVKM. The CDR3 coding sequence is TGTGCCAGCAGTTTATTCCAGGGCCCATCATCGCAGTACTTC. It translates to CASSLFQGPSSQYF. Looking up the rest from reference TRBV28 and TRBJ2-7 gives the full variable domain: DVKVTQSSRYLVKRTGEKVFLECVQDMDHENMFWYRQDPGLGLRLIYFSYDVKMKEKGDIPEGYSVSREKKERFSLILESASTNQTSMYLCASSLFQGPSSQYFGPGTRLTVT.

This clonotype has just a few counts. The rearrangement links TRBV7-8 to TRBJ2-3; the match to TRBD2 covers 9 bases. CDR1 and CDR2 (germline): SGHVS, FQNEAQ. The CDR3 consists of 19 residues. Trimming removed 1 base from V and 2 bases from J; junction bases left unmatched: 13. This CDR3 is CASSLDYGGSGGYTDTQYF. In nucleotides, the CDR3 is TGTGCCAGCAGCTTAGATTACGGCGGGAGCGGGGGGTACACAGATACGCAGTATTTT.

This clonotype was found a few times. The rearrangement joins TRBV2 to TRBJ2-3; D assignment may be TRBD1 or TRBD2 (5 bases each). V was clipped by 6 bases and J by 13 bases, with 11 bases between them. Germline V CDR1 and CDR2: SNHLY, FYNNEI. There are 10 residues in the CDR3. The CDR3 reads CASRGDGEYF. CDR3 DNA: TGTGCCAGCAGGGGGGACGGAGAGTATTTT.

The chain couples TRBV7-9 to TRBJ1-2; D gene uncertain. The V gene lost 4 bases and the J gene lost 3 bases, with 9 bases spanning the gap. This CDR3 is 13 amino acids long. From germline, CDR1 is SEHNR and CDR2 FQNEAQ (reference sequence). In DNA form, the CDR3 reads TGTGCCAGCAGCTCGACGGATTACTATGGCTACACCTTC. It codes for CASSSTDYYGYTF.

This clonotype was seen a few times. The chain uses TRBV20-1 and TRBJ1-2, with TRBD1 matching 8 bases. Germline loops: CDR1 DFQATT, CDR2 SNEGSKA (reference sequence). The CDR3 runs to 14 residues. The J segment lost 3 bases and the V segment lost 4 bases, leaving 7 bases of the junction unmatched. The CDR3 nucleotides are TGCAGTGCTACCGGGACAGGTCTTCACTATGGCTACACCTTC. Protein sequence: CSATGTGLHYGYTF.

This clonotype has ten or more counts. The V gene is TRBV7-3, the J gene TRBJ2-3; tentatively, D is TRBD2 (6 bases). Between the trimmed V and J ends, which lost 4 bases and 2 bases, there was a span of 13 bases. The germline V gene encodes CDR1 SGHTA and CDR2 FQGTGA. The CDR3 consists of 15 residues. CDR3 bases: TGTGCCAGCAGCTATGCGGGGAACCCCACAGATACGCAGTATTTT. It translates to CASSYAGNPTDTQYF.